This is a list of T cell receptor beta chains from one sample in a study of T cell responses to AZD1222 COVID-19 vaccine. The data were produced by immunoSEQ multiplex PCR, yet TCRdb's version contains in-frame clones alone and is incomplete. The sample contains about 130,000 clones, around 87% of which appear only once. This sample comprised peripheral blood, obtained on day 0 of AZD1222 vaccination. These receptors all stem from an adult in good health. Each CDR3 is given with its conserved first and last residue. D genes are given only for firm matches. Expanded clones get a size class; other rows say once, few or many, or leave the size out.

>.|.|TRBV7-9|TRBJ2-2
CASSLALRGANTGELFF
TGTGCCAGCAGCTTAGCGTTGCGTGGGGCGAACACCGGGGAGCTGTTTTTT
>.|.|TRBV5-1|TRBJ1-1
CASSLAPVGPNTEAFF
TGCGCCAGCAGCTTAGCCCCAGTGGGTCCCAACACTGAAGCTTTCTTT
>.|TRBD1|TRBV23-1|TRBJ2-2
CASSHSDGTGESGELFF
TGCGCCAGCAGTCACTCTGATGGGACAGGGGAATCCGGGGAGCTGTTTTTT
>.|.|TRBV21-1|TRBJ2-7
CASSNPGQGSDEQYF
TGTGCCAGCAGCAACCCGGGACAGGGCTCGGACGAGCAGTACTTC
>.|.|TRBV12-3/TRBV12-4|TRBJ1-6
CASSLGGNSPLHF
TGTGCCAGCAGTTTGGGGGGGAATTCACCCCTCCACTTT
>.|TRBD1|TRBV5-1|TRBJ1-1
CASSTPPIGTGHNTEAFF
TGCGCCAGCAGCACTCCCCCTATCGGGACAGGGCACAACACTGAAGCTTTCTTT
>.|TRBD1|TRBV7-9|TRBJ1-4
CASSSPDRDNEKLFF
TGTGCCAGCAGTTCCCCCGACAGGGATAATGAAAAACTGTTTTTT
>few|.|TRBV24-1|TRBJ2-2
CATSDPSGTENTGELFF
TGTGCCACCAGTGACCCATCCGGGACGGAAAACACCGGGGAGCTGTTTTTT
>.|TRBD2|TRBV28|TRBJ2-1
CASKASGFSYNEQFF
TGTGCCAGCAAAGCTAGCGGGTTCTCCTACAATGAGCAGTTCTTC
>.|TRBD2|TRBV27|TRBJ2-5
CASSFRAGVGETQYF
TGTGCCAGCAGTTTTCGAGCGGGAGTGGGAGAGACCCAGTACTTC
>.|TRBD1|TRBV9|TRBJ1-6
CASSPLVAGGRAPLHF
TGTGCCAGCAGCCCCCTGGTCGCAGGGGGTAGGGCACCCCTCCACTTT
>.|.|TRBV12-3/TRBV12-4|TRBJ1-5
CASSLEGGQPQHF
TGTGCCAGCAGTTTAGAGGGTGGGCAGCCCCAGCATTTT
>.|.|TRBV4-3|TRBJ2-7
CASSQEVASSRYEQYF
TGCGCCAGCAGCCAAGAGGTCGCGTCTAGTAGATACGAGCAGTACTTC